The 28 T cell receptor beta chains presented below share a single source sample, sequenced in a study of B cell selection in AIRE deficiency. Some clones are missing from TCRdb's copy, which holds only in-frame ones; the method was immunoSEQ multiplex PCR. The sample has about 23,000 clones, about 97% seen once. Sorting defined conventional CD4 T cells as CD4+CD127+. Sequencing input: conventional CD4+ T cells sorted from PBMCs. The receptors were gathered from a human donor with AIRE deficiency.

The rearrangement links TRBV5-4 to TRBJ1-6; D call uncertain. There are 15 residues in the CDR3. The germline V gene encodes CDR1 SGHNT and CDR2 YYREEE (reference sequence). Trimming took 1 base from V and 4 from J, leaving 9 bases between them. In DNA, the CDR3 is TGTGCCAGCAGCTTGTTTGACCGATATAATTCACCCCTCCACTTT. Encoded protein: CASSLFDRYNSPLHF.

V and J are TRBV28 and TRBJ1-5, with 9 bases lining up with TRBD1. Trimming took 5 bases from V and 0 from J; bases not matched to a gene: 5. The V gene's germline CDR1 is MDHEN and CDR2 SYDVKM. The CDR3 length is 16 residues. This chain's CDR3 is CASSPPGQGSNQPQHF. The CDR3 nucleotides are TGTGCCAGCAGTCCGCCGGGACAGGGTAGCAATCAGCCCCAGCATTTT.

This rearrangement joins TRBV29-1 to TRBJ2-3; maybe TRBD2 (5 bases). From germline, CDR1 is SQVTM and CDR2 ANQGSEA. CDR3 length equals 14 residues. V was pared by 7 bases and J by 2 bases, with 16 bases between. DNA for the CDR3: TGCAGCGCAAAACTGAGGGCGAACACAGATACGCAGTATTTT. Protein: CSAKLRANTDTQYF.

The CDR3 spells CASSPTIALQETQYF. As DNA, the CDR3 is TGTGCCAGCTCACCGACTATCGCCCTACAAGAGACCCAGTACTTC. The genes are TRBV18 and TRBJ2-5; tentatively, D is TRBD2 (5 bases). The CDR3 has 15 residues. Germline CDR1 reads KGHSH; CDR2 reads LQKENI. Trimming cost V 3 bases and J 2 bases, with 13 bases left between them.

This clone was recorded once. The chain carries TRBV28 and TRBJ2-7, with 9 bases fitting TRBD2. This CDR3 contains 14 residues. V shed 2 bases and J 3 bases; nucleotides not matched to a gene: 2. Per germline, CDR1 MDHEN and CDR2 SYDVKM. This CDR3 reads CASSLAGGLYEQYF. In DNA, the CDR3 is TGTGCCAGCAGTTTAGCGGGAGGGCTCTACGAGCAGTACTTC.

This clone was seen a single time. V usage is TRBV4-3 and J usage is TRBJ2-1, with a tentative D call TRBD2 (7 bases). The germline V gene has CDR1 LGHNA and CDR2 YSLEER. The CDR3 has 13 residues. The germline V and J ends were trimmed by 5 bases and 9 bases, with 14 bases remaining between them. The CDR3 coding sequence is TGCGCCAGCAGCGTAGAGGGGGGGGGTGAGCAGTTCTTC. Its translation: CASSVEGGGEQFF.

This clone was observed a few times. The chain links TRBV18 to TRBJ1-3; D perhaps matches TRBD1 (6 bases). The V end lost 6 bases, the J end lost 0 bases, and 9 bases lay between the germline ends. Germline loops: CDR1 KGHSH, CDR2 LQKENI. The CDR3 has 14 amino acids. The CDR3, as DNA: TGTGCCAGCTCTCAGGGACACTCTGGAAACACCATATATTTT. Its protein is CASSQGHSGNTIYF.

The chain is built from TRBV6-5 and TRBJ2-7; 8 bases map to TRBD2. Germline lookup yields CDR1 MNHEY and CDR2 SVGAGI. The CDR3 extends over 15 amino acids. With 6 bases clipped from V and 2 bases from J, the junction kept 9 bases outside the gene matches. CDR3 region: CASRRGLDLTYEQYF. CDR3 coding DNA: TGTGCCAGCAGGCGGGGACTAGATTTAACCTACGAGCAGTACTTC.

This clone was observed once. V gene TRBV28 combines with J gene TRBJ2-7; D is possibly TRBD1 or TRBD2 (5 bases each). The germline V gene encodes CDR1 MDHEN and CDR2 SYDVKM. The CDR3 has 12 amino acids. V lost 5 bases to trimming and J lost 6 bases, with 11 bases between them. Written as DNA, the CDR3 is TGTGCCAGCAGTCATTCAGGGAGCGAGCAGTACTTC. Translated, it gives CASSHSGSEQYF.

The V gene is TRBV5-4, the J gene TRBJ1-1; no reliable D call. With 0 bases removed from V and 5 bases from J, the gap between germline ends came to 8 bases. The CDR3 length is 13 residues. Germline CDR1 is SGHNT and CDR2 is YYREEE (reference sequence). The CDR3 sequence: CASSLEVGTEAFF. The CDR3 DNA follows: TGTGCCAGCAGCTTGGAGGTGGGAACTGAAGCTTTCTTT.

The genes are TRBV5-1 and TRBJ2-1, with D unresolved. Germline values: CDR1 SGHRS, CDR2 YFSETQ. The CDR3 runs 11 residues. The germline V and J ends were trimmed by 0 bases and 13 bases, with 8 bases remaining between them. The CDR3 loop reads CASSLDLRQFF. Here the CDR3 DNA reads TGCGCCAGCAGCTTGGACCTTCGACAGTTCTTC.

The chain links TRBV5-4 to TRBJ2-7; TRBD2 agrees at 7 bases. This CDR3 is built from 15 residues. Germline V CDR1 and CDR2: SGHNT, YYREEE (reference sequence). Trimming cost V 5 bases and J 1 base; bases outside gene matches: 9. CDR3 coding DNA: TGTGCCAGCAGACGGGAGCGGGATGTGTCCTACGAGCAGTACTTC. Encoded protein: CASRRERDVSYEQYF.

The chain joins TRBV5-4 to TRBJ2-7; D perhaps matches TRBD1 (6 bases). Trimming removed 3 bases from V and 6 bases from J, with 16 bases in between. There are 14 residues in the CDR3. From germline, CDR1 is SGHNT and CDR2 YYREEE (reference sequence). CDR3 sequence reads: CASSSGQRGGEQYF. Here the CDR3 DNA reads TGTGCCAGCAGCTCAGGACAGCGCGGCGGCGAGCAGTACTTC.

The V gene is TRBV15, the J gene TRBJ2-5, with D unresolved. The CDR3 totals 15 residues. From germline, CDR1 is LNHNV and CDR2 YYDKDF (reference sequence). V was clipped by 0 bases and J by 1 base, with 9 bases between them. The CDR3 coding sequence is TGTGCCACCAGCAGAGATCGGGCGGTCCAAGAGACCCAGTACTTC. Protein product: CATSRDRAVQETQYF.

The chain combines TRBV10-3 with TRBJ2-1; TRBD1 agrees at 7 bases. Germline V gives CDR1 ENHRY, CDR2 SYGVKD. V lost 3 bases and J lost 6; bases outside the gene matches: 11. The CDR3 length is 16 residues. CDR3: CAISDSEGAPINEQFF. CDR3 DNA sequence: TGTGCCATCAGTGACAGTGAGGGGGCTCCCATCAATGAGCAGTTCTTC.

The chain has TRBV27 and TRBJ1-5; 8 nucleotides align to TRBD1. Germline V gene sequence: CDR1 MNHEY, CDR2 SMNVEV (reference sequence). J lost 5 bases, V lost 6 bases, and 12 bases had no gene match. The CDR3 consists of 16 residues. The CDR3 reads CASSPHRGIKYQPQHF. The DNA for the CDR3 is TGTGCCAGCAGCCCCCACAGGGGGATAAAGTATCAGCCCCAGCATTTT.

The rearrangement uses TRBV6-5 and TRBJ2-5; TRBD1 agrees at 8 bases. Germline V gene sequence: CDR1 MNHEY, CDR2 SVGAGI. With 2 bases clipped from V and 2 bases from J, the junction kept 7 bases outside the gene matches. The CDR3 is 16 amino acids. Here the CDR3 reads CASSYGLTGGQETQYF. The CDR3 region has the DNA TGTGCCAGCAGTTACGGACTCACAGGGGGTCAAGAGACCCAGTACTTC.

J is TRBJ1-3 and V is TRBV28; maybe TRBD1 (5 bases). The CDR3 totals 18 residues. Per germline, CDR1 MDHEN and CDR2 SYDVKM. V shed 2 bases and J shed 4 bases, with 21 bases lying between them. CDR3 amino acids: CASSLVVFSEGKGNTIYF. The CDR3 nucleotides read TGTGCCAGCAGTTTAGTTGTATTTTCTGAGGGGAAGGGAAACACCATATATTTT.

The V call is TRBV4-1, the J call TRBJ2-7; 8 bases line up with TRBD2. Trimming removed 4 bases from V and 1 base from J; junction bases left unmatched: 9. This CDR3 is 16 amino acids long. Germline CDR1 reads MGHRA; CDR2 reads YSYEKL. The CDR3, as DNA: TGCGCCAGCAGCCCCCGGGGTAGCGGGACTTCCTACGAGCAGTACTTC. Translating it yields CASSPRGSGTSYEQYF.

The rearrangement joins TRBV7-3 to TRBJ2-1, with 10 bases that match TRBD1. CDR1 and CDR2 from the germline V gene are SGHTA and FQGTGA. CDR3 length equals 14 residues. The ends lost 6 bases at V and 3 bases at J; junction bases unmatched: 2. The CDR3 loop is CASSRTGGYNEQFF. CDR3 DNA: TGTGCCAGCAGTCGGACAGGGGGCTACAATGAGCAGTTCTTC.

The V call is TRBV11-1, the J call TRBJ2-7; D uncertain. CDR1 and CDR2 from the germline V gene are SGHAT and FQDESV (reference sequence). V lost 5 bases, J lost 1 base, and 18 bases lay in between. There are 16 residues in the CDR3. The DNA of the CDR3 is TGTGCCAGCAGCAAGACGGATCTAAAAGCGTCCTACGAGCAGTACTTC. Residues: CASSKTDLKASYEQYF. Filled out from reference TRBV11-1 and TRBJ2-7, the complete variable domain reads EAEVAQSPRYKITEKSQAVAFWCDPISGHATLYWYRQILGQGPELLVQFQDESVVDDSQLPKDRFSAERLKGVDSTLKIQPAELGDSAMYLCASSKTDLKASYEQYFGPGTRLTVT.

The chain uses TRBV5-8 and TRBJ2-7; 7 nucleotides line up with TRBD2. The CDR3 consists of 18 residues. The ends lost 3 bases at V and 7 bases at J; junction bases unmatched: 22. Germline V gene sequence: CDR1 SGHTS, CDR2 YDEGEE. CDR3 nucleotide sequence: TGTGCCAGCAGCTCGGTGGGGGGGTCGAGGACATTGTCTTTGGAGCAGTACTTC. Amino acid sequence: CASSSVGGSRTLSLEQYF. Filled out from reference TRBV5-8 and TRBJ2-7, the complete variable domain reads EAGVTQSPTHLIKTRGQQATLRCSPISGHTSVYWYQQALGLGLQFLLWYDEGEERNRGNFPPRFSGRQFPNYSSELNVNALELEDSALYLCASSSVGGSRTLSLEQYFGPGTRLTVT.

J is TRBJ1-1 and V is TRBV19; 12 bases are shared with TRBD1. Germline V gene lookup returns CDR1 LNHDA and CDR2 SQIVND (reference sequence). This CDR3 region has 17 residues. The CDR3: CASCTGTGGLRGTEAFF. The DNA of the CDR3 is TGTGCATCGTGCACCGGGACAGGGGGCCTAAGGGGCACTGAAGCTTTCTTT.

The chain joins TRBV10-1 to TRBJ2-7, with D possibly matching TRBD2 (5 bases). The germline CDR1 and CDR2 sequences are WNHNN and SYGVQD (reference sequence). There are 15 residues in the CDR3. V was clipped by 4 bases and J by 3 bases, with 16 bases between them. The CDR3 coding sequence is TGCGCCAGCAGTGTTCTTGGGCCCGCGGGCTACGAGCAGTACTTC. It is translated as CASSVLGPAGYEQYF.

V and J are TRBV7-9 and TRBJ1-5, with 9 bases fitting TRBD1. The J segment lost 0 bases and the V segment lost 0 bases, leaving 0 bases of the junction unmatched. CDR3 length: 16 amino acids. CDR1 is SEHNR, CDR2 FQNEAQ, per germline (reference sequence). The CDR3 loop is CASSLATGGSNQPQHF. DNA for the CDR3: TGTGCCAGCAGCTTAGCGACAGGGGGTAGCAATCAGCCCCAGCATTTT.

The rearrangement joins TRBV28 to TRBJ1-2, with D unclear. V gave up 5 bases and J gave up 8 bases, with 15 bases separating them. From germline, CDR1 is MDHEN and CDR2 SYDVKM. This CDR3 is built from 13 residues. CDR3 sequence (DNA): TGTGCCAGCAGTACCGGGCGCACATGGGGCTACACCTTC. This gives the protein CASSTGRTWGYTF.

CDR3 in DNA: TGTGCCAGCTCACCGTGGCAGGGAGGCTATGGCTACACCTTC. It is translated as CASSPWQGGYGYTF. The chain couples TRBV18 to TRBJ1-2; maybe TRBD1 (5 bases). The CDR3 loop spans 14 amino acids. Looked up from germline, CDR1 is KGHSH and CDR2 is LQKENI. V was trimmed by 3 bases and J by 4 bases, leaving 12 bases between them.

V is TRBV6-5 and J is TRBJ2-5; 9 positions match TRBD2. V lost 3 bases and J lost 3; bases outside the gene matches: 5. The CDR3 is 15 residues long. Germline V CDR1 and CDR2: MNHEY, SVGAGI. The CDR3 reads CASSYIASGKETQYF. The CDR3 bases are TGTGCCAGCAGTTATATAGCTAGCGGGAAAGAGACCCAGTACTTC.